In its sample, the clone carrying this T cell receptor (beta chain) was seen a few times. Its target is unknown. Indicated treatment: roughly 11-day PBMC culture with coronavirus spike peptide pools or control peptides (ViraFEST assay). Cultured CD4+ T cell DNA underwent sequencing with the Oncomine TCR Beta short-read assay. TCRdb processed the PCR reads anew with MiXCR; each CDR3 protein has one entry. The sample yields 9,500 to 15,000 distinct CDR3 sequences, roughly 57% seen once. This CDR3 has 14 residues. Germline V gives CDR1 SGHTA, CDR2 FQGNSA. V lost 5 bases and J lost 4, with 12 bases in between. The data were taken from a study of vaccination and CD4 T cells after COVID-19.

The sequenced sample consisted of CD4+ T cells from blood, cultured in vitro. The clonotype comes from a human donor who had recovered from COVID-19. The V and J genes are TRBV7-2 and TRBJ1-5; D gene ambiguous. The CDR3 sequence is CASSPNLGNQPQHF. The CDR3 nucleotides are TGTGCCAGCAGCCCTAACTTGGGAAATCAGCCCCAGCATTTT.